This section outlines one T cell receptor (beta chain) sequence together with its context. The antigen remains unidentified. These data belong to a study of CD8+ T cells in alopecia areata. The germline gives CDR1 GTSNPN, CDR2 SVGIG (reference sequence). Trimming pared 0 bases from V and 7 bases from J, leaving 7 bases between. The CDR3 is made up of 13 amino acids. Following RNA extraction, reverse transcription yielded cDNA that acted as the sequencing template. Only in-frame clones appear in the TCRdb table, and some are missing; sequencing was by immunoSEQ multiplex PCR. The sample lists more than 110,000 clones; about three fifths were seen once. Study-level findings and limits: Sharing of TCR sequences between patients (possibly for HLA-related reasons) was less clear than in mice.

The sample was CD4+ T cells sorted from blood, taken at week 0. The gene calls are TRBV30 and TRBJ1-6, with D tentatively TRBD1 (6 bases). The sequence came from a human donor with alopecia areata. The CDR3 sequence is CAWSVGQNSPLHF. The CDR3 nucleotides are TGTGCCTGGAGTGTCGGACAGAATTCACCCCTCCACTTT.